These 23 T cell receptor beta chains came from one sample sequenced in a study of technical replicates of blood from a few donors. Sequencing used immunoSEQ multiplex PCR; TCRdb keeps in-frame clones, though not all of them. The table has 85,000 to 95,000 clones, 90% to 97% seen once; the top ten hold roughly 0.39%. Sequencing used T cells isolated from PBMCs. All receptors come from a human donor in good health.

V usage is TRBV2 and J usage is TRBJ1-2; a possible D gene is TRBD1 (6 bases). Per the germline V gene, CDR1 is SNHLY and CDR2 is FYNNEI. The V end was cut by 8 bases, the J end by 2 bases, with 15 bases between. The CDR3 is 14 amino acids. The CDR3 region has the DNA TGTGCCAGCCAGGGGACGGGGGGAAACTATGGCTACACCTTC. Its protein product is CASQGTGGNYGYTF.

This clone has just one count. The rearrangement uses TRBV6-1 and TRBJ2-1; 11 nucleotides align to TRBD2. V gave up 4 bases and J gave up 0 bases; unmatched junction bases: 5. Germline lookup yields CDR1 MNHNS and CDR2 SASEGT. CDR3 length: 17 residues. CDR3 loop: CASSGLAGLSSYNEQFF. The CDR3 DNA is TGTGCCAGCAGTGGACTAGCGGGACTCAGCTCCTACAATGAGCAGTTCTTC.

The rearrangement links TRBV19 to TRBJ2-7, with 9 bases matching TRBD1. The germline V gene has CDR1 LNHDA and CDR2 SQIVND (reference sequence). This CDR3 contains 15 residues. J lost 4 bases, V lost 5 bases, and 9 bases had no gene match. CDR3 in amino acids: CASSPLGDRGYEQYF. For the CDR3, the DNA is TGTGCCAGTAGTCCCCTGGGAGACAGGGGGTACGAGCAGTACTTC.

The chain has TRBV2 and TRBJ2-5, with 9 bases aligning to TRBD2. Trimming removed 3 bases from V and 7 bases from J; junction bases left unmatched: 9. Germline CDR1 and CDR2: SNHLY and FYNNEI. The CDR3 spans 15 residues. Here the CDR3 DNA reads TGTGCCAGCAGTGACAGTGGGACTAGCTCGGGGACCCAGTACTTC. Encoded protein: CASSDSGTSSGTQYF.

The chain is built from TRBV5-1 and TRBJ2-7, with TRBD1 as a possible D gene (5 bases). The V gene's germline CDR1 is SGHRS and CDR2 YFSETQ. The germline V and J ends were trimmed by 3 bases and 3 bases, with 10 bases remaining between them. CDR3 length: 13 residues. The CDR3 reads CASSWQTDYEQYF. DNA for the CDR3: TGCGCCAGCAGCTGGCAGACAGACTACGAGCAGTACTTC.

This chain uses TRBV7-9 with TRBJ2-7; a weak D match, TRBD2 (6 bases). The germline V gene encodes CDR1 SEHNR and CDR2 FQNEAQ (reference sequence). CDR3 length: 13 amino acids. The V end was cut by 2 bases, the J end by 5 bases, with 10 bases between. The DNA of the CDR3 is TGTGCCAGCAGCTTAACGGAGGGCCACGAGCAGTACTTC. Its protein product is CASSLTEGHEQYF.

The chain employs TRBV11-2 and TRBJ2-7; D is ambiguous. CDR1 is SGHAT, CDR2 FQNNGV, per germline. Trimming stripped 3 bases from V and 4 bases from J, with 13 bases between. This CDR3 has 14 amino acids. The CDR3 here is CASSFYVDTYEQYF. CDR3 nucleotides: TGTGCCAGCAGCTTCTACGTTGATACGTACGAGCAGTACTTC.

V is TRBV5-6 and J is TRBJ1-4, with D unresolved. CDR3 length: 15 amino acids. Germline loops: CDR1 SGHDT, CDR2 YYEEEE. V lost 5 bases to trimming and J lost 8 bases, with 19 bases between them. DNA of the CDR3: TGTGCCAGCAGACCATACGGGGATCCAGGCGAAAAACTGTTTTTT. Its translation: CASRPYGDPGEKLFF.

The chain uses TRBV18 and TRBJ2-7, with no clear D. Looked up from germline, CDR1 is KGHSH and CDR2 is LQKENI. V was pared by 6 bases and J by 3 bases, with 12 bases between. The CDR3 length is 13 residues. The CDR3 loop is CASSPATGYEQYF. The DNA for the CDR3 is TGTGCCAGCTCGCCCGCTACGGGCTACGAGCAGTACTTC.

The V and J genes are TRBV19 and TRBJ2-7; the match to TRBD2 covers 10 bases. V dropped 4 bases and J dropped 1; count of bases not matched to a gene: 4. The CDR3 has 15 residues. Germline loops: CDR1 LNHDA, CDR2 SQIVND (reference sequence). In DNA form, the CDR3 reads TGTGCCAGTAGTACTTTACTAGCGGGATCCTACGAGCAGTACTTC. Its protein product is CASSTLLAGSYEQYF.

The rearrangement uses TRBV30 and TRBJ1-4, with D unclear. Germline loops: CDR1 GTSNPN, CDR2 SVGIG (reference sequence). V shed 1 base and J shed 8 bases, with 20 bases lying between them. This CDR3 is built from 16 residues. The CDR3 DNA reads TGTGCCTGGAGTGCTTCGAGGGTGCTCGATAACGAAAAACTGTTTTTT. Its translation: CAWSASRVLDNEKLFF.

The CDR3 reads CASSPRQGADNEQFF. In DNA, the CDR3 is TGCGCCAGCAGCCCGAGACAGGGGGCAGACAATGAGCAGTTCTTC. The J gene is TRBJ2-1, the V gene TRBV5-1, with 10 nucleotides matching TRBD1. The germline gives CDR1 SGHRS, CDR2 YFSETQ. V was pared by 4 bases and J by 5 bases, with 6 bases of the junction left unmatched. The length of the CDR3 is 15 residues. The entire variable domain, with the rest obtained from reference TRBV5-1 and TRBJ2-1, is as follows: KAGVTQTPRYLIKTRGQQVTLSCSPISGHRSVSWYQQTPGQGLQFLFEYFSETQRNKGNFPGRFSGRQFSNSRSEMNVSTLELGDSALYLCASSPRQGADNEQFFGPGTRLTVL.

This clone was observed a single time. The chain combines TRBV11-3 with TRBJ1-1; D call uncertain. Germline V gene data show CDR1 as SGHNT and CDR2 as YENEEA. The CDR3 totals 12 residues. The V and J ends lost 0 bases and 9 bases respectively, with 8 bases between them. CDR3: CASSLELTQAFF. The CDR3 DNA is TGTGCCAGCAGCTTAGAGCTAACCCAAGCTTTCTTT. Complete variable domain (other parts from reference TRBV11-3 and TRBJ1-1): EAGVVQSPRYKIIEKKQPVAFWCNPISGHNTLYWYLQNLGQGPELLIRYENEEAVDDSQLPKDRFSAERLKGVDSTLKIQPAELGDSAVYLCASSLELTQAFFGQGTRLTVV.

The chain links TRBV4-3 to TRBJ1-1; D remains unclear. The CDR3 spans 15 residues. Trimming left V 0 bases short and J 0 bases short, with 8 bases between. Germline lookup yields CDR1 LGHNA and CDR2 YSLEER. Here the CDR3 DNA reads TGCGCCAGCAGCCAAGAGCACAGTCTGAACACTGAAGCTTTCTTT. Protein sequence: CASSQEHSLNTEAFF.

The chain employs TRBV27 and TRBJ1-5; no clear D gene. Trimming pared 2 bases from V and 9 bases from J, leaving 14 bases between. CDR1 is MNHEY, CDR2 SMNVEV, per germline (reference sequence). The CDR3 extends over 14 amino acids. CDR3 loop: CASSLSADLGPQHF. The CDR3, as DNA: TGTGCCAGCAGTTTAAGCGCAGATTTAGGGCCCCAGCATTTT.

This clone was found once. The chain carries TRBV6-5 and TRBJ2-7, with 12 bases matching TRBD2. The CDR3 length is 15 residues. Germline V gene sequence: CDR1 MNHEY, CDR2 SVGAGI. The V and J ends lost 2 bases and 7 bases, in that order; junction bases with no gene match: 6. CDR3 sequence reads: CASSYTLAGGVEQYF. Here the CDR3 DNA reads TGTGCCAGCAGTTACACCCTAGCGGGAGGGGTAGAGCAGTACTTC.

The rearrangement links TRBV10-3 to TRBJ2-5, with D possibly being TRBD2 (7 bases). Trimming took 2 bases from V and 4 from J, leaving 23 bases between them. CDR1 and CDR2 (germline): ENHRY, SYGVKD. The CDR3 covers 18 residues. CDR3 DNA sequence: TGTGCCATCAGTGAGCCGATAGATAGGGGGAGGGCCAGAGAGACCCAGTACTTC. Translating it yields CAISEPIDRGRARETQYF.

This sequence joins TRBV19 and TRBJ1-1; D not certain. From germline, CDR1 is LNHDA and CDR2 SQIVND (reference sequence). Trimming shortened V by 4 bases and J by 8 bases, and 11 bases separated the two germline ends. This CDR3 is built from 12 residues. Written as DNA, the CDR3 is TGTGCCAGTAGTACCCTTCGTTTAGAAGCTTTCTTT. Its protein product is CASSTLRLEAFF.

This sequence joins TRBV13 and TRBJ1-5, with 7 bases lining up with TRBD1. Germline CDR1 PRHDT, CDR2 FYEKMQ (reference sequence). This CDR3 is built from 18 residues. Trimming removed 4 bases from V and 1 base from J; junction bases left unmatched: 13. As DNA, the CDR3 is TGTGCCAGCAGCTCCACCACGGCAGGGGGAGTCAGCAATCAGCCCCAGCATTTT. Its translation is CASSSTTAGGVSNQPQHF.

J is TRBJ2-5 and V is TRBV27, with 10 nucleotides matching TRBD1. The DNA matches TRBJ2-7 better at its end, which makes the J call doubtful. This CDR3 has 14 residues. Germline CDR1 MNHEY, CDR2 SMNVEV (reference sequence). The CDR3 loop is CASNRGQGFYEQYF. CDR3 DNA sequence: TGTGCCAGCAATCGGGGACAGGGGTTCTACGAGCAGTACTTC.

The J gene is TRBJ1-3, the V gene TRBV28; perhaps TRBD1 as D (6 bases). Germline V gene sequence: CDR1 MDHEN, CDR2 SYDVKM. This CDR3 is 13 amino acids long. V was trimmed by 6 bases and J by 3 bases, leaving 9 bases between them. In DNA form, the CDR3 reads TGTGCCAGCAGGAGGGGGAATGGAAACACCATATATTTT. Protein sequence: CASRRGNGNTIYF.

The V gene is TRBV30, the J gene TRBJ1-1; 8 bases agree with TRBD1. The CDR3 is 15 residues long. Germline V gene data show CDR1 as GTSNPN and CDR2 as SVGIG (reference sequence). V trimming: 5 bases; J trimming: 0 bases; junction bases outside the gene matches: 8. The chain's CDR3 is CAWGLGTGLNTEAFF. CDR3 sequence (DNA): TGTGCCTGGGGTCTGGGGACAGGACTGAACACTGAAGCTTTCTTT.

The chain joins TRBV13 to TRBJ2-7, with 7 bases lining up with TRBD2. V lost 5 bases to trimming and J lost 3 bases; unmatched junction nucleotides: 7. Germline CDR1 is PRHDT and CDR2 is FYEKMQ (reference sequence). The CDR3 is 14 amino acids. This chain's CDR3 is CASSRGLNLYEQYF. CDR3 DNA: TGTGCCAGCAGCAGGGGACTAAACCTCTACGAGCAGTACTTC. The full variable domain, completed using reference TRBV13 and TRBJ2-7, is AAGVIQSPRHLIKEKRETATLKCYPIPRHDTVYWYQQGPGQDPQFLISFYEKMQSDKGSIPDRFSAQQFSDYHSELNMSSLELGDSALYFCASSRGLNLYEQYFGPGTRLTVT.